The following is a TCR beta chain sequence with its context. Its antigen remains unknown. This entry comes from a study of T cell repertoires in cytomegalovirus infection. About the study: The public TCR beta signatures pointed to both CMV infection and matching HLA type.

Study-wide results and limits: The ex vivo response was dominated by HLA-C-restricted CMV-specific TCR beta clonotypes.

The V segment lost 7 bases and the J segment 0 bases; nucleotides outside the gene matches: 3. Germline V gives CDR1 SQVTM, CDR2 ANQGSEA. The CDR3 consists of 13 residues. Each CDR3 protein gets one entry after TCRdb re-called the reads with MiXCR. Here the sample spans about 230,000 distinct CDR3 sequences, over 20% being singletons. The sequenced material came from CD8+ T cells from PBMCs. The receptor was isolated from a human donor in good health (CMV status not recorded). Some clones in this sample may be carry-over from other donors' samples. The chain employs TRBV29-1 and TRBJ2-7; 10 bases fit TRBD1. The chain's CDR3 is CSARTGGSYEQYF. The CDR3, as DNA: TGCAGCGCCAGGACAGGGGGCTCCTACGAGCAGTACTTC.